This T cell receptor (beta chain) was sequenced in a study of T cells in Graves' hyperthyroidism and ophthalmopathy. The CDR3 consists of 14 residues. V was pared by 3 bases and J by 4 bases, with 12 bases between. The germline CDR1 and CDR2 sequences are SNHLY and FYNNEI. Researchers took RNA transcripts and amplified the TCR beta CDR3 regions from them. The HTBI primer set served for first-round RT-PCR of the TCR CDR3. Each CDR3 protein gets one entry after TCRdb re-called the multiplex PCR reads with MiXCR. This table holds over 200,000 distinct CDR3 sequences, 17% found once. Many counts were recorded for this clonotype.

This TCR derives from a man aged 45-65 years with Graves' hyperthyroidism. Input material: blood. The rearrangement links TRBV2 to TRBJ1-1; tentative D call: TRBD1 (5 bases). Here the CDR3 DNA reads TGTGCCAGCAGTGAGCAGGGTAGGGGCACTGAAGCTTTCTTT. This translates into CASSEQGRGTEAFF.